This T cell receptor beta chain was captured by sequencing in a study of OX40 agonist ivuxolimab in advanced cancers. As for the study in general: Treatment received earlier with anti-PD-1, anti-PD-L1 or anti-CTLA-4 agents was allowed, and less than 45% had some.

This table comes from immunoSEQ multiplex PCR, and its TCRdb copy is limited to in-frame clones, with some not included. The sample records 77,000 or so clones, over 70% being singletons. Germline CDR1 and CDR2: SGHVS and FNYEAQ. CDR3 length equals 13 residues. Note on this clone: What it recognizes is unknown.

Study outcomes and limitations: The antigen specificity of the peripheral T cells (those that were expanded) was not determined.

Material: CD4+ or CD8+ T cells sorted from blood, obtained in a trial of the OX40 agonist ivuxolimab. V is TRBV7-6 and J is TRBJ2-3; 7 bases fit TRBD1. The sequence came from an adult with an advanced solid tumor such as melanoma, head and neck, liver or kidney cancer. The CDR3 is CATRGQGTDTQYF. The CDR3 DNA follows: TGTGCAACGAGGGGGCAGGGCACAGATACGCAGTATTTT.